These 17 T cell receptor beta chains came from one sample sequenced in a study of T cells in Graves' hyperthyroidism and ophthalmopathy. RNA transcripts provided the source from which TCR beta CDR3 regions were amplified. The HTBI set primed first-round TCR CDR3 RT-PCR. TCRdb analysed the multiplex PCR reads with MiXCR anew, one entry per CDR3 protein. The table records approximately 600,000 distinct CDR3 sequences, 14% to 15% of them present only once. Sequenced: blood. These receptors all stem from a woman aged 40 to 50 with Graves' ophthalmopathy.

This clonotype was counted ten times or more. The chain employs TRBV6-1 and TRBJ2-7; D might be TRBD2 (5 bases). In germline, CDR1 is MNHNS, CDR2 SASEGT. The CDR3 runs to 13 residues. The V end lost 4 bases, the J end lost 2 bases, and 9 bases lay between the germline ends. The CDR3 sequence: CASSVAFTYEQYF. The CDR3 DNA reads TGTGCCAGCAGTGTAGCGTTCACCTACGAGCAGTACTTC.

Ten or more counts support this clonotype. This chain connects TRBV2 to TRBJ1-6; 9 bases match TRBD1. V dropped 5 bases and J dropped 9; count of bases not matched to a gene: 5. Germline V CDR1 and CDR2: SNHLY, FYNNEI. This CDR3 is built from 14 residues. The CDR3 sequence is CASSFTGGGSPLHF. The DNA of the CDR3 is TGTGCCAGCAGTTTTACAGGGGGCGGTTCACCCCTCCACTTT.

This clonotype was seen only a few times. The rearrangement joins TRBV10-2 to TRBJ2-7, with TRBD1 matching over 7 bases. V dropped 6 bases and J dropped 4; count of bases not matched to a gene: 9. The CDR3 is 14 residues long. CDR1 WSHSY and CDR2 SAAADI come from the germline V gene. This CDR3 reads CASSLGTEVYEQYF. The DNA of the CDR3 is TGCGCCAGCAGCCTCGGGACAGAGGTATACGAGCAGTACTTC.

This clonotype appeared a few times. The gene calls are TRBV30 and TRBJ2-7; possibly TRBD2 for D (5 bases). Trimming removed 4 bases from V and 3 bases from J, with 13 bases in between. The length of the CDR3 is 13 residues. Germline values: CDR1 GTSNPN, CDR2 SVGIG (reference sequence). CDR3 amino acids: CAWTQAGRYEQYF. The CDR3 DNA reads as TGTGCCTGGACCCAGGCGGGCCGCTACGAGCAGTACTTC.

This clonotype was counted at least ten times. The gene calls are TRBV20-1 and TRBJ2-7, with 15 bases that match TRBD2. The germline V gene has CDR1 DFQATT and CDR2 SNEGSKA (reference sequence). The ends lost 1 base at V and 1 base at J; junction bases unmatched: 8. The CDR3 totals 18 residues. The CDR3 nucleotides read TGCAGTGCTAGAGCCTTGGGACTAGCGGGAGGTATGTCCTACGAGCAGTACTTC. As protein: CSARALGLAGGMSYEQYF.

This clonotype was detected many times. The chain joins TRBV6-5 to TRBJ2-5; either TRBD1 or TRBD2 may supply D (5 bases each). The V gene's germline CDR1 is MNHEY and CDR2 SVGAGI. Trimming left V 5 bases short and J 5 bases short, with 18 bases between. There are 15 residues in the CDR3. The CDR3 nucleotides are TGTGCCAGCAGTCCACGTGAGGGGAGTAGGGAGACCCAGTACTTC. It translates to CASSPREGSRETQYF.

This clonotype was picked up many times. The chain combines TRBV6-1 with TRBJ1-5; no clear D. The CDR3 is 15 residues long. Trimming cost V 2 bases and J 2 bases, with 10 bases left between them. CDR1 is MNHNS and CDR2 is SASEGT in the germline V gene. The CDR3 sequence is CASSEFPRGNQPQHF. Written as DNA, the CDR3 is TGTGCCAGCAGTGAATTTCCCCGGGGCAATCAGCCCCAGCATTTT.

The V and J genes are TRBV30 and TRBJ2-7; 10 bases match TRBD2. The ends lost 0 bases at V and 0 bases at J; junction bases unmatched: 11. The CDR3 loop spans 18 amino acids. Germline values: CDR1 GTSNPN, CDR2 SVGIG (reference sequence). CDR3 nucleotide sequence: TGTGCCTGGAGTGTTTCTAGCGGGAGATCTTGGGGCTCCTACGAGCAGTACTTC. This sequence encodes CAWSVSSGRSWGSYEQYF.

In this sample, this clonotype turned up many times. This chain links TRBV7-2 with TRBJ2-3, with no clear D. Germline assignment: CDR1 SGHTA and CDR2 FQGNSA. Trimming removed 2 bases from V and 4 bases from J, with 10 bases in between. This CDR3 is built from 14 residues. For the CDR3, the DNA is TGTGCCAGCAGCTTACTCCCCATTTCAGATACGCAGTATTTT. Translating it yields CASSLLPISDTQYF.

This clonotype occurred many times. This sequence joins TRBV28 and TRBJ2-7; tentatively, D is TRBD2 (6 bases). Germline CDR1 reads MDHEN; CDR2 reads SYDVKM. The length of the CDR3 is 12 residues. V was cut by 4 bases and J by 6 bases, with 10 bases left in between. CDR3 DNA: TGTGCCAGCAGTTCGGCGCGGGGCGAGCAGTACTTC. Residues: CASSSARGEQYF.

This sequence joins TRBV6-5 and TRBJ2-7; TRBD1 might be the D (8 bases). The V gene's germline CDR1 is MNHEY and CDR2 SVGAGI. Trimming stripped 6 bases from V and 0 bases from J, with 18 bases between. This CDR3 is 16 amino acids long. In nucleotides, the CDR3 is TGTGCCAGCAGCTACAGGGGGGGGGAGACCTCCTACGAGCAGTACTTC. Protein: CASSYRGGETSYEQYF.

At least ten counts were recorded for this clonotype. The rearrangement links TRBV3-1 to TRBJ2-5; D call uncertain. The CDR3 spans 14 residues. Germline CDR1 LGHDT, CDR2 YNNKEL (reference sequence). Trimming pared 4 bases from V and 5 bases from J, leaving 14 bases between. CDR3 in amino acids: CASSPVLDGETQYF. The CDR3 DNA reads as TGTGCCAGCAGCCCCGTTTTGGACGGCGAGACCCAGTACTTC.

V is TRBV27 and J is TRBJ1-5, with 8 bases lining up with TRBD1. This CDR3 is built from 16 residues. Germline V gives CDR1 MNHEY, CDR2 SMNVEV (reference sequence). V dropped 6 bases and J dropped 1; count of bases not matched to a gene: 8. The CDR3, as DNA: TGTGCCAGCAGCACAGGGACAGGCGCGAGCAATCAGCCCCAGCATTTT. It encodes CASSTGTGASNQPQHF.

J is TRBJ2-7 and V is TRBV27; 7 bases line up with TRBD2. CDR1 is MNHEY and CDR2 is SMNVEV in the germline V gene (reference sequence). The V segment lost 6 bases and the J segment 3 bases; nucleotides outside the gene matches: 11. This CDR3 has 15 residues. CDR3 DNA sequence: TGTGCCAGCAGCTTTAGCGGGTTGGTGGGCTACGAGCAGTACTTC. Residues: CASSFSGLVGYEQYF.

This clonotype was observed many times. The V and J genes are TRBV6-5 and TRBJ1-2; 8 positions agree with TRBD1. After removal of 0 bases from V and 7 bases from J, the junction contained 4 bases not matched to a gene. The V gene's germline CDR1 is MNHEY and CDR2 SVGAGI. This CDR3 contains 14 residues. The CDR3 loop reads CASSYSGQEVGYTF. The CDR3 coding sequence is TGTGCCAGCAGTTACTCGGGACAGGAGGTTGGCTACACCTTC.

In this sample, this clonotype turned up a few times. V and J are TRBV6-1 and TRBJ2-7; TRBD2 aligns across 15 bases. CDR1 is MNHNS and CDR2 is SASEGT in the germline V gene. The CDR3 is 17 residues long. V dropped 7 bases and J dropped 6; count of bases not matched to a gene: 13. DNA of the CDR3: TGTGCCAGCACCTGGACTAGCGGGAGGGCCTTAATGGGCGAGCAGTACTTC. This encodes CASTWTSGRALMGEQYF.

This clonotype was observed at least ten times. V and J are TRBV2 and TRBJ1-2; TRBD1 matches 8 bases. Germline lookup yields CDR1 SNHLY and CDR2 FYNNEI. Trimming removed 3 bases from V and 3 bases from J; junction bases left unmatched: 6. There are 15 residues in the CDR3. CDR3: CASSEGPGGDYGYTF. The CDR3 DNA reads as TGTGCCAGCAGTGAGGGTCCAGGGGGCGACTATGGCTACACCTTC.